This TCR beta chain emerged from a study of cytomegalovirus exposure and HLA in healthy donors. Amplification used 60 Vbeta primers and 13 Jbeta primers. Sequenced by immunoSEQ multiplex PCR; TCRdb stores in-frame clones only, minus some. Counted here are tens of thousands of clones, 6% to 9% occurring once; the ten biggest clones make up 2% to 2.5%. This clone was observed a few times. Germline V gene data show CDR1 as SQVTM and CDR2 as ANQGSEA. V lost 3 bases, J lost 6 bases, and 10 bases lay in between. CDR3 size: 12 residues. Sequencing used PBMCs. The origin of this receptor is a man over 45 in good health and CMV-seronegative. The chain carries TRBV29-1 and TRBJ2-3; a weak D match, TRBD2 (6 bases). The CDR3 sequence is CSVDQAGDTQYF. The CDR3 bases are TGCAGCGTTGATCAGGCGGGGGATACGCAGTATTTT.